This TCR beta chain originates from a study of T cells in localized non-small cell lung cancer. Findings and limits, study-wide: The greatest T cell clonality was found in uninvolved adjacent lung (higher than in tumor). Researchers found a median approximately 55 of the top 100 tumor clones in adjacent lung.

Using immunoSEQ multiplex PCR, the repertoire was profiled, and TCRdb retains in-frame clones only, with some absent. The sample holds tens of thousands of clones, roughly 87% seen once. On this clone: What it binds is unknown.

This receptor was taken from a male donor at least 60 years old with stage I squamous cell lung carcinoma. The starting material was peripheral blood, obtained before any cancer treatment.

The CDR3 loop reads CASSWDRGSREQYF. The CDR3 region has the DNA TGTGCCAGCAGCTGGGACAGGGGGTCAAGGGAGCAGTACTTC. The chain joins TRBV7-2 to TRBJ2-7; 11 nucleotides align to TRBD1. This CDR3 spans 14 amino acids. The germline V gene encodes CDR1 SGHTA and CDR2 FQGNSA. V trimming: 4 bases; J trimming: 7 bases; junction bases outside the gene matches: 6.